What follows are 27 T cell receptor beta chains derived from one specimen sequenced in a study of T cells in Graves' hyperthyroidism and ophthalmopathy. Researchers took RNA transcripts and amplified the TCR beta CDR3 regions from them. A set of HTBI primers served as the primers for a first-round RT-PCR of the TCR CDR3. TCRdb re-called the multiplex PCR reads with MiXCR, one entry per CDR3 protein. The sample includes fewer than 700,000 distinct CDR3 sequences, roughly 15% of them seen just once. The sample consisted of blood. These receptors all come from a woman in her twenties or thirties with Graves' hyperthyroidism.

This clonotype was observed at least ten times. The chain recombines TRBV28 with TRBJ1-1, with a possible D match to TRBD1 (5 bases). Germline lookup yields CDR1 MDHEN and CDR2 SYDVKM. Trimming took off 4 bases at V and 0 bases at J, with 12 bases between the two ends. The CDR3 covers 15 residues. The CDR3 loop reads CASSSRQTLNTEAFF. As DNA, the CDR3 is TGTGCCAGCAGTTCACGACAGACTCTGAACACTGAAGCTTTCTTT.

This clonotype was seen a few times. The genes are TRBV19 and TRBJ2-1; no firm D call. The CDR3 runs to 13 residues. Germline loops: CDR1 LNHDA, CDR2 SQIVND (reference sequence). Trimming cost V 1 base and J 9 bases, with 10 bases left between them. The CDR3 here is CASSIVPVGEQFF. CDR3 nucleotides: TGTGCCAGTAGTATAGTACCAGTCGGTGAGCAGTTCTTC.

This clonotype was seen many times. This CDR3 reads CASSETLAALYNEQFF. CDR3 DNA: TGTGCCAGCAGTGAGACTCTAGCGGCCTTATACAATGAGCAGTTCTTC. The genes are TRBV2 and TRBJ2-1; TRBD2 matches at 7 bases. With V trimmed by 3 bases and J by 4 bases, 9 bases remained unmatched. The length of the CDR3 is 16 residues. Germline V CDR1 and CDR2: SNHLY, FYNNEI.

This clonotype was counted at least ten times. V is TRBV28 and J is TRBJ2-7; 10 bases are shared with TRBD2. The germline CDR1 and CDR2 sequences are MDHEN and SYDVKM. The CDR3 is made up of 14 amino acids. V dropped 9 bases and J dropped 4; count of bases not matched to a gene: 9. The CDR3 DNA reads as TGTGCCAGTGGACTAGCGGAAAGACTTTACGAGCAGTACTTC. Its translation: CASGLAERLYEQYF.

The chain combines TRBV27 with TRBJ2-2; the D call may be TRBD1 or TRBD2 (5 bases each). CDR1 and CDR2 (germline): MNHEY, SMNVEV (reference sequence). The CDR3 extends over 14 amino acids. V was trimmed by 6 bases and J by 5 bases, leaving 13 bases between them. CDR3 nucleotides: TGTGCCAGCAGCCTCCAGGGAGAAACCGGGGAGCTGTTTTTT. Translation: CASSLQGETGELFF.

This chain links TRBV2 with TRBJ2-5, with 13 bases aligning to TRBD2. This CDR3 spans 15 amino acids. Germline trimming cut 7 bases from V and 4 bases from J; bases unmatched to any gene: 6. CDR1 and CDR2 from the germline V gene are SNHLY and FYNNEI. Here the CDR3 reads CASTGLAGPAETQYF. The CDR3 DNA is TGTGCCAGCACGGGACTAGCGGGACCAGCAGAGACCCAGTACTTC.

The chain couples TRBV2 to TRBJ2-1; 9 positions match TRBD2. The CDR3 is 14 residues long. CDR1 is SNHLY, CDR2 FYNNEI, per germline. V was clipped by 7 bases and J by 6 bases; unmatched bases: 7. CDR3 protein: CASMKREALNEQFF. CDR3 coding DNA: TGTGCCAGCATGAAGCGGGAGGCCCTCAATGAGCAGTTCTTC.

Only a few counts were recorded for this clonotype. The rearrangement joins TRBV5-1 to TRBJ2-2, with no clear D. The CDR3 runs to 15 residues. Germline-derived CDR1 and CDR2 are SGHRS and YFSETQ. Between the trimmed V and J ends, which lost 0 bases and 2 bases, there was a span of 8 bases. CDR3 amino acids: CASSLGHSNTGELFF. CDR3 nucleotides: TGCGCCAGCAGCTTGGGACACTCTAACACCGGGGAGCTGTTTTTT. The variable domain in full, completed from reference TRBV5-1 and TRBJ2-2, reads KAGVTQTPRYLIKTRGQQVTLSCSPISGHRSVSWYQQTPGQGLQFLFEYFSETQRNKGNFPGRFSGRQFSNSRSEMNVSTLELGDSALYLCASSLGHSNTGELFFGEGSRLTVL.

This chain uses TRBV5-1 with TRBJ2-1; D might be TRBD2 (5 bases). V shed 2 bases and J shed 9 bases, with 12 bases lying between them. Germline V gives CDR1 SGHRS, CDR2 YFSETQ. This CDR3 region has 13 residues. CDR3 DNA: TGCGCCAGCAGCTTTGAGGACTGGGGTGAGCAGTTCTTC. This encodes CASSFEDWGEQFF.

The chain uses TRBV12-3 or TRBV12-4 and TRBJ1-2; 7 nucleotides line up with TRBD1. The CDR3 runs to 13 residues. J was trimmed by 8 bases and V by 6 bases; bases with no gene match: 9. The CDR3 DNA reads TGTGCCAGCAGGGGACAGAACCTCCTAGGCTACACCTTC. It is translated as CASRGQNLLGYTF.

This clonotype was counted at least ten times. V gene TRBV6-6 combines with J gene TRBJ2-7, with D perhaps given as TRBD1 or TRBD2 (6 bases each). V was trimmed by 2 bases and J by 3 bases, leaving 8 bases between them. The CDR3 is 13 amino acids. The germline V gene encodes CDR1 MNHNY and CDR2 SVGAGI (reference sequence). Here the CDR3 DNA reads TGTGCCAGCAGTTACGCGGGACACTACGAGCAGTACTTC. Translating it yields CASSYAGHYEQYF.

The chain has TRBV9 and TRBJ2-7; 7 bases map to TRBD1. CDR1 and CDR2 from the germline V gene are SGDLS and YYNGEE. CDR3 length equals 14 residues. Trimming removed 0 bases from V and 3 bases from J; junction bases left unmatched: 3. The DNA for the CDR3 is TGTGCCAGCAGCGTAGAGGCAGGGGGCTACGAGCAGTACTTC. As protein: CASSVEAGGYEQYF.

This clonotype came up once. A much larger clonotype is one base distant, so this may be a read error. The V and J genes are TRBV30 and TRBJ2-3; D gene uncertain. The CDR3 is made up of 13 amino acids. V shed 3 bases and J shed 2 bases, with 9 bases lying between them. Looked up from germline, CDR1 is GTSNPN and CDR2 is SVGIG (reference sequence). The DNA of the CDR3 is TGTGCCTGGAGAGCCCCTAACACAGATACGCAGTATTTT. Translated: CAWRAPNTDTQYF.

About this clonotype: The conserved closing phenylalanine or tryptophan is absent in this CDR3, likely reflecting a read error. This sequence joins TRBV13 and TRBJ2-1; 8 bases agree with TRBD1. Per germline, CDR1 PRHDT and CDR2 FYEKMQ (reference sequence). The CDR3 sequence is 15 residues long. J was trimmed by 3 bases and V by 5 bases; bases with no gene match: 6. The chain's CDR3 is CASSPEGQGYNEQFY. CDR3 bases: TGTGCCAGCAGCCCGGAAGGACAGGGCTACAATGAGCAGTTCTAC.

The table lists this clonotype with many counts. The CDR3, as DNA: TGTGCCAGCATCCCAAGGGACTTCAAGACCCAGTACTTC. Translated, it gives CASIPRDFKTQYF. J is TRBJ2-5 and V is TRBV27, with D possibly matching TRBD2 (6 bases). V was shortened by 7 bases and J by 6 bases, with 15 bases between the two germline ends. The CDR3 length is 13 residues. Looked up from germline, CDR1 is MNHEY and CDR2 is SMNVEV (reference sequence).

This clonotype appeared many times. The chain has TRBV3-1 and TRBJ1-1; D remains unclear. V was shortened by 2 bases and J by 3 bases, with 7 bases between the two germline ends. This CDR3 is built from 13 residues. Germline CDR1 LGHDT, CDR2 YNNKEL (reference sequence). The CDR3 DNA is TGTGCCAGCAGCCAATCCCGGGACACTGAAGCTTTCTTT. Translated, it gives CASSQSRDTEAFF.

This rearrangement joins TRBV6-6 to TRBJ2-2; the D gene is possibly TRBD2 (5 bases). The germline CDR1 and CDR2 sequences are MNHNY and SVGAGI (reference sequence). The V and J ends lost 2 bases and 8 bases respectively, with 9 bases between them. This CDR3 has 13 amino acids. CDR3 sequence: CASSYGSAGELFF. Written as DNA, the CDR3 is TGTGCCAGCAGTTACGGTAGCGCTGGGGAGCTGTTTTTT.

As regards this clonotype: The final CDR3 position lacks the conserved phenylalanine or tryptophan, pointing to a likely read error. The V gene is TRBV5-1, the J gene TRBJ2-1; TRBD1 is a possible D gene (6 bases). Per germline, CDR1 SGHRS and CDR2 YFSETQ. The ends were cut back, 5 bases at V and 6 bases at J, with 12 bases in the middle. The CDR3 is made up of 13 amino acids. The CDR3 is CASRFQGINEQFL. The CDR3 DNA follows: TGCGCCAGCAGGTTTCAGGGGATCAATGAGCAGTTCCTC.

This clonotype showed up just a few times. The rearrangement links TRBV6-1 to TRBJ2-2, with 8 positions matching TRBD2. Germline CDR1 reads MNHNS; CDR2 reads SASEGT. J gave up 4 bases and V 6 bases, and 28 bases lay outside the gene matches. The CDR3 covers 22 residues. This CDR3 reads CASSPRAIPHREREIGTGELFF. The CDR3 bases are TGTGCCAGCAGCCCCCGGGCCATCCCGCACAGGGAGCGGGAGATAGGCACCGGGGAGCTGTTTTTT.

This clonotype was detected ten times or more. CDR3 coding DNA: TGCAGTGCTAGACTAGTAGCGGGAGCGCATGAGACCCAGTACTTC. It is translated as CSARLVAGAHETQYF. The genes are TRBV20-1 and TRBJ2-5, with 9 bases fitting TRBD2. This CDR3 has 15 residues. V dropped 2 bases and J dropped 5; count of bases not matched to a gene: 9. In germline, CDR1 is DFQATT, CDR2 SNEGSKA (reference sequence).

This clonotype was counted between two and nine times. The chain couples TRBV12-3 or TRBV12-4 to TRBJ2-3; D not resolved. The CDR3 is 14 amino acids. The ends were cut back, 3 bases at V and 0 bases at J, with 7 bases in the middle. CDR3 bases: TGTGCCAGCAGTTTTTCCGTTAGCACAGATACGCAGTATTTT. The encoded protein is CASSFSVSTDTQYF.

This clonotype has a handful of counts. CDR3 bases: TGCAGTGCCATCCCGGGACTAGGGGGTAATGAGCAGTTCTTC. Its translation is CSAIPGLGGNEQFF. The chain employs TRBV20-1 and TRBJ2-1; 8 bases fit TRBD2. The germline V gene encodes CDR1 DFQATT and CDR2 SNEGSKA (reference sequence). The CDR3 length is 14 residues. Trimming cost V 6 bases and J 7 bases; bases outside gene matches: 11.

This sequence joins TRBV19 and TRBJ2-3, with 10 bases identical to TRBD2. This CDR3 has 18 residues. From germline, CDR1 is LNHDA and CDR2 SQIVND (reference sequence). Losses at the gene ends were 3 bases for V and 4 bases for J; bases not matched to a gene: 13. The CDR3: CASSINSASGSMADTQYF. The CDR3 DNA follows: TGTGCCAGTAGTATTAATTCGGCTAGCGGGAGTATGGCAGATACGCAGTATTTT.

This clonotype was counted a few times. The genes are TRBV7-6 and TRBJ2-7; 9 nucleotides agree with TRBD1. The V gene's germline CDR1 is SGHVS and CDR2 FNYEAQ. The CDR3 runs to 17 residues. The ends lost 5 bases at V and 5 bases at J; junction bases unmatched: 16. In DNA, the CDR3 is TGTGCCAGCAGCGCCCCAAACGCCGGGACAGGGATCGACGAGCAGTACTTC. This translates into CASSAPNAGTGIDEQYF.

The chain has TRBV6-1 and TRBJ2-2, with TRBD1 identical over 7 bases. CDR3 length equals 18 residues. V lost 5 bases and J lost 2; bases outside the gene matches: 14. Germline CDR1 is MNHNS and CDR2 is SASEGT. The CDR3 DNA sequence: TGTGCCAGCAGTCATTTCATTAATCGACAGGGCAACACCGGGGAGCTGTTTTTT. Its translation is CASSHFINRQGNTGELFF.

In regard to this clonotype: A junction end diverges from the germline sequence, so it may reflect a read error. The chain has TRBV27 and TRBJ2-1; perhaps TRBD2 as D (7 bases). Germline V lookup: CDR1 MNHEY, CDR2 SMNVEV (reference sequence). CDR3 size: 16 residues. The CDR3 spells CASSSPVGGAGNEQLF. Here the CDR3 DNA reads TGTGCCAGCAGTTCCCCGGTGGGGGGGGCCGGGAATGAGCAGCTCTTC.

This clonotype was seen repeatedly, ten times or more. The chain recombines TRBV11-3 with TRBJ2-1, with TRBD2 matching 12 bases. This CDR3 is 14 amino acids long. In germline, CDR1 is SGHNT, CDR2 YENEEA. J lost 14 bases, V lost 1 base, and 6 bases had no gene match. CDR3 in DNA: TGTGCCAGCAGCTTAGGACTAGCGGGAGACCAGGAGTTCTTC. Translating it yields CASSLGLAGDQEFF.